These 7 T cell receptor beta chains came from one sample sequenced in a study of blood T cell repertoires in COVID-19. This table comes from immunoSEQ multiplex PCR, and its TCRdb copy is limited to in-frame clones, with some not included. The sample shows about 180,000 clones, 80% to 90% of them seen only once. Specimen: peripheral blood. The origin of the receptors is a woman aged 50 to 60 with acute or convalescent COVID-19.

The chain has TRBV27 and TRBJ1-5; tentative D call: TRBD1 (5 bases). Germline V gene sequence: CDR1 MNHEY, CDR2 SMNVEV (reference sequence). There are 15 residues in the CDR3. V gave up 7 bases and J gave up 4 bases, with 17 bases separating them. The CDR3 DNA sequence: TGTGCCAGCACCTCCATGGCCCAGGGAAATCAGCCCCAGCATTTT. It yields the protein CASTSMAQGNQPQHF.

The J gene is TRBJ2-1, the V gene TRBV15, with D perhaps matching TRBD2 (5 bases). The germline V gene has CDR1 LNHNV and CDR2 YYDKDF (reference sequence). This CDR3 has 16 amino acids. V lost 0 bases and J lost 2, with 11 bases in between. The DNA of the CDR3 is TGTGCCACCAGCAGAGATCCGCTAGCCACCTACAATGAGCAGTTCTTC. This translates into CATSRDPLATYNEQFF. Full variable domain (outside the CDR3, taken from reference TRBV15 and TRBJ2-1): DAMVIQNPRYQVTQFGKPVTLSCSQTLNHNVMYWYQQKSSQAPKLLFHYYDKDFNNEADTPDNFQSRRPNTSFCFLDIRSPGLGDTAMYLCATSRDPLATYNEQFFGPGTRLTVL.

The chain has TRBV4-3 and TRBJ2-5; 10 bases agree with TRBD1. Germline values: CDR1 LGHNA, CDR2 YSLEER. CDR3 length equals 16 residues. J lost 9 bases, V lost 1 base, and 11 bases had no gene match. The CDR3: CASSQGPGTGVVSQYF. CDR3 nucleotides: TGCGCCAGCAGCCAAGGTCCCGGGACAGGGGTAGTATCCCAGTACTTC.

The rearrangement joins TRBV11-3 to TRBJ1-1, with a possible D match to TRBD1 (6 bases). CDR1 is SGHNT and CDR2 is YENEEA in the germline V gene. The ends were cut back, 1 base at V and 3 bases at J, with 18 bases in the middle. This CDR3 is 17 amino acids long. Here the CDR3 DNA reads TGTGCCAGCAGCTTAGTTTTGTTCTGGGGGCAGGACACTGAAGCTTTCTTT. Its translation: CASSLVLFWGQDTEAFF.

The chain is built from TRBV7-8 and TRBJ1-2; no clear D gene. Trimming removed 0 bases at V and 3 bases at J, with 11 bases between. CDR1 and CDR2 from the germline V gene are SGHVS and FQNEAQ. This CDR3 is built from 15 residues. The CDR3 is CASSLALAGHYGYTF. The CDR3 region has the DNA TGTGCCAGCAGCTTAGCGTTGGCAGGTCACTATGGCTACACCTTC.

The chain is built from TRBV19 and TRBJ1-4; possible D gene TRBD1, 5 bases. The germline CDR1 and CDR2 sequences are LNHDA and SQIVND (reference sequence). CDR3 length: 16 residues. Deletions cut 7 bases from V and 0 bases from J, with 15 bases between. CDR3 bases: TGTGCCAGTAAGGAGGGGAGCTCCCCAACTAATGAAAAACTGTTTTTT. Translating gives CASKEGSSPTNEKLFF. Variable domain in full (rest from reference TRBV19 and TRBJ1-4): DGGITQSPKYLFRKEGQNVTLSCEQNLNHDAMYWYRQDPGQGLRLIYYSQIVNDFQKGDIAEGYSVSREKKESFPLTVTSAQKNPTAFYLCASKEGSSPTNEKLFFGSGTQLSVL.

This clone has more than one count but fewer than ten. The same CDR3 arises from other DNA sequences in this sample as well. J is TRBJ1-4 and V is TRBV19; D may be TRBD1 (5 bases). Germline values: CDR1 LNHDA, CDR2 SQIVND (reference sequence). The CDR3 runs to 14 residues. Trimming took off 3 bases at V and 8 bases at J, with 13 bases between the two ends. CDR3 nucleotides: TGTGCCAGTAGTATCGGAGGGGTAGGCGAAAAACTGTTTTTT. This translates into CASSIGGVGEKLFF. Complete variable domain (other parts from reference TRBV19 and TRBJ1-4): DGGITQSPKYLFRKEGQNVTLSCEQNLNHDAMYWYRQDPGQGLRLIYYSQIVNDFQKGDIAEGYSVSREKKESFPLTVTSAQKNPTAFYLCASSIGGVGEKLFFGSGTQLSVL.